The clone carrying this T cell receptor beta chain was picked up a small number of times. Its target is not known. A universal primer binding site was introduced by template switching. The final cDNA contained unique molecular identifiers. One entry per CDR3 protein, called by TCRdb with MiXCR from the 5' RACE reads. The table has around 480,000 distinct CDR3 sequences, 12% to 15% seen once. The CDR3 length is 13 residues. The V and J ends lost 6 bases and 2 bases respectively, with 10 bases between them. The germline CDR1 and CDR2 sequences are DFQATT and SNEGSKA (reference sequence). This record belongs to a study of identical twins. General study results and limits: While abundant cord blood beta clonotypes carried fewer insertions, memory repertoires showed no such pattern.

This same sample was also taken into another study, of yellow fever vaccine responses in identical twins.

V and J are TRBV20-1 and TRBJ2-2; a possible D gene is TRBD2 (6 bases). The sequenced sample was CD4+ T cells sorted from blood. This TCR was recovered from a woman aged 18-29 years in good health. The CDR3 region is CSAPGLNTGELFF. The DNA of the CDR3 is TGCAGTGCGCCGGGACTCAACACCGGGGAGCTGTTTTTT.